Following are 28 T cell receptor beta chains from one sample sequenced in a study of blood T cells in healthy people across ages. A J-beta primer mix and a sample-barcoded 5' primer were used in a second PCR of roughly 6 to 11 cycles. TCRdb used MiXCR to reprocess the 5' RACE reads, holding one entry per CDR3 protein. The table includes over 600,000 distinct CDR3 sequences, about 42% detected once. The specimen was blood. These receptors all come from an elderly man in good health.

Notes on this clonotype: The germline gene is not matched at one end of the junction; a read error may be the cause. The chain uses TRBV9 and TRBJ2-1, with no clear D. From germline, CDR1 is SGDLS and CDR2 YYNGEE. The CDR3 consists of 16 residues. The CDR3 spells CASSSSGGGGFNKQFF. The CDR3 DNA reads as TGTGCCAGCAGCTCGAGTGGTGGTGGTGGTTTCAATAAGCAGTTCTTC.

The V call is TRBV29-1, the J call TRBJ2-7, with 7 bases aligning to TRBD2. This CDR3 is 11 amino acids long. Trimming took 4 bases from V and 4 from J; bases not matched to a gene: 1. Germline CDR1 SQVTM, CDR2 ANQGSEA. CDR3 region: CSVGEGYEQYF. For the CDR3, the DNA is TGCAGCGTTGGGGAGGGATACGAGCAGTACTTC.

The chain joins TRBV6-1 to TRBJ1-1; TRBD1 might be the D (6 bases). This CDR3 has 13 amino acids. The germline gives CDR1 MNHNS, CDR2 SASEGT. Trimming cost V 7 bases and J 7 bases, with 16 bases left between them. CDR3: CASKGWGLDEAFF. The CDR3 DNA reads as TGTGCCAGCAAAGGTTGGGGGCTGGATGAAGCTTTCTTT.

The rearrangement links TRBV29-1 to TRBJ2-7; no firm D call. Matching the DNA end better, TRBJ2-5 makes the J call doubtful. Per germline, CDR1 SQVTM and CDR2 ANQGSEA. This CDR3 has 12 amino acids. This CDR3 is CSVGNRPETQYF. CDR3 sequence (DNA): TGCAGCGTTGGGAACCGACCGGAGACCCAGTACTTC.

In regard to this clonotype: A much larger clone sits a single nucleotide away, making a read error possible. The V call is TRBV4-1, the J call TRBJ2-7; tentative D call: TRBD2 (6 bases). Per germline, CDR1 MGHRA and CDR2 YSYEKL. CDR3 size: 15 residues. V was shortened by 1 base and J by 7 bases, with 17 bases between the two germline ends. CDR3 protein: CASSQAGLDYNEQYF. The CDR3 DNA sequence: TGCGCCAGCAGCCAAGCCGGACTGGACTACAATGAGCAGTACTTC.

This clonotype has just a few counts. The chain has TRBV21-1 and TRBJ2-7; the table gives TRBD2 as D, unverified against the DNA. TRBV21-1 is a documented pseudogene. The CDR3 runs to 16 residues. The CDR3 here is CASPGLAAALSYEQYF. Written as DNA, the CDR3 is TGTGCCAGCCCGGGACTAGCGGCCGCCCTAAGCTACGAGCAGTACTTC.

The table lists this clonotype with a few counts. This chain uses TRBV6-1 with TRBJ2-7; D possibly uses TRBD1 or TRBD2 (7 bases each). CDR3 size: 17 residues. Trimming removed 0 bases from V and 7 bases from J, with 22 bases in between. Germline V gene data show CDR1 as MNHNS and CDR2 as SASEGT. DNA of the CDR3: TGTGCCAGCAGTGAAGCGACGGGGGGACAGAAACTCAATGAGCAGTACTTC. It is translated as CASSEATGGQKLNEQYF.

The chain joins TRBV6-2 or TRBV6-3 to TRBJ1-2, with D hard to call. The germline V gene encodes CDR1 MNHEY and CDR2 SVGEGT. V gave up 5 bases and J gave up 6 bases, with 13 bases separating them. The CDR3 runs to 13 residues. The CDR3 sequence: CASSGVVSDGYTF. The DNA for the CDR3 is TGTGCCAGCAGTGGGGTTGTCTCTGATGGCTACACCTTC.

In its sample, this clonotype was seen many times. This sequence joins TRBV11-2 and TRBJ2-1; tentative D call: TRBD1 (6 bases). Trimming removed 5 bases from V and 10 bases from J, with 12 bases in between. Germline-derived CDR1 and CDR2 are SGHAT and FQNNGV. This CDR3 is 12 amino acids long. CDR3 residues: CASSNRVSEQFF. In DNA form, the CDR3 reads TGTGCCAGCAGCAACAGGGTAAGCGAGCAGTTCTTC.

This rearrangement joins TRBV20-1 to TRBJ2-5, with 7 nucleotides matching TRBD1. CDR1 DFQATT and CDR2 SNEGSKA come from the germline V gene (reference sequence). CDR3 length: 13 amino acids. V was pared by 7 bases and J by 1 base, with 6 bases of the junction left unmatched. The CDR3 DNA reads TGCAGTGTCCCGACAGGGTCCCAAGAGACCCAGTACTTC. This encodes CSVPTGSQETQYF.

The CDR3 reads CASSPQSTYEQYF. As DNA, the CDR3 is TGTGCCAGCTCACCGCAGTCCACCTACGAGCAGTACTTC. The gene calls are TRBV18 and TRBJ2-7; D gene ambiguous. The CDR3 runs 13 residues. The V and J ends lost 3 bases and 2 bases respectively, with 8 bases between them. Germline lookup yields CDR1 KGHSH and CDR2 LQKENI.

The gene calls are TRBV28 and TRBJ2-3; TRBD1 agrees at 7 bases. From germline, CDR1 is MDHEN and CDR2 SYDVKM. The CDR3 is 16 amino acids. V was pared by 4 bases and J by 7 bases, with 14 bases of the junction left unmatched. The DNA for the CDR3 is TGTGCCAGCAGTTCCCCGGCACAGGGGTTTGTTAATACGCAGTATTTT. As protein: CASSSPAQGFVNTQYF.

The chain carries TRBV12-3 or TRBV12-4 and TRBJ2-1; 9 bases map to TRBD2. CDR3 length equals 15 residues. After removal of 7 bases from V and 7 bases from J, the junction contained 11 bases not matched to a gene. This CDR3 reads CASTQAAGGPNEQFF. CDR3 bases: TGTGCCAGCACTCAAGCGGCGGGAGGGCCTAATGAGCAGTTCTTC.

This clonotype was detected only a few times. The chain recombines TRBV2 with TRBJ2-3; D gene ambiguous. The V gene lost 6 bases and the J gene lost 0 bases, with 7 bases spanning the gap. Germline V gene lookup returns CDR1 SNHLY and CDR2 FYNNEI. The CDR3 extends over 13 amino acids. As DNA, the CDR3 is TGTGCCAGCAGGGCCTCTAGCACAGATACGCAGTATTTT. This sequence encodes CASRASSTDTQYF.

The chain links TRBV28 to TRBJ1-1; no definite D call. Trimming took 3 bases from V and 3 from J, leaving 23 bases between them. Per the germline V gene, CDR1 is MDHEN and CDR2 is SYDVKM. The CDR3 contains 18 residues. CDR3 in amino acids: CASSLLGNVGKRDTEAFF. Written as DNA, the CDR3 is TGTGCCAGCAGTTTGCTTGGGAATGTTGGGAAGCGGGACACTGAAGCTTTCTTT.

The chain joins TRBV29-1 to TRBJ1-1; tentative D call: TRBD1 (5 bases). Germline assignment: CDR1 SQVTM and CDR2 ANQGSEA. The CDR3 runs to 13 residues. V dropped 5 bases and J dropped 0 bases, with 10 bases sitting between them. CDR3 in DNA: TGCAGCGTTCTACAGGCCTTGAACACTGAAGCTTTCTTT. This encodes CSVLQALNTEAFF.

The genes are TRBV29-1 and TRBJ1-1; D is unclear. The CDR3 has 11 amino acids. Germline assignment: CDR1 SQVTM and CDR2 ANQGSEA. V was clipped by 5 bases and J by 12 bases, with 16 bases between them. The CDR3 region has the DNA TGCAGCGTTCATATTTTGCCCGAGACTTTCTTT. Protein sequence: CSVHILPETFF.

The chain joins TRBV27 to TRBJ1-2; D call uncertain. CDR3 size: 16 residues. The V gene lost 0 bases and the J gene lost 2 bases, with 13 bases spanning the gap. CDR1 MNHEY and CDR2 SMNVEV come from the germline V gene (reference sequence). CDR3 coding DNA: TGTGCCAGCAGTTTATCGAGGGCCGCAGCCAACTATGGCTACACCTTC. Encoded protein: CASSLSRAAANYGYTF.

A few counts support this clonotype. This chain joins TRBV7-9 and TRBJ1-1; 8 bases are a match to TRBD1. Germline V gene sequence: CDR1 SEHNR, CDR2 FQNEAQ (reference sequence). Trimming cost V 5 bases and J 3 bases; bases outside gene matches: 5. The CDR3 length is 14 residues. The CDR3 DNA reads TGTGCCAGCAGCCCCCAGGGGGCATACACTGAAGCTTTCTTT. It specifies CASSPQGAYTEAFF. Based on the CDR3 plus reference TRBV7-9 and TRBJ1-1, the full variable domain is DTGVSQNPRHKITKRGQNVTFRCDPISEHNRLYWYRQTLGQGPEFLTYFQNEAQLEKSRLLSDRFSAERPKGSFSTLEIQRTEQGDSAMYLCASSPQGAYTEAFFGQGTRLTVV.

The rearrangement joins TRBV29-1 to TRBJ1-2; D is ambiguous. V shed 4 bases and J shed 6 bases, with 6 bases lying between them. There are 10 residues in the CDR3. Per germline, CDR1 SQVTM and CDR2 ANQGSEA. The CDR3 loop is CSVGWDGYTF. Written as DNA, the CDR3 is TGCAGCGTTGGTTGGGATGGCTACACCTTC.

A single count supports this clonotype. The chain joins TRBV12-3 or TRBV12-4 to TRBJ1-1; a possible D gene is TRBD1 (5 bases). The ends were cut back, 6 bases at V and 1 base at J, with 12 bases in the middle. The CDR3 runs 14 residues. The DNA of the CDR3 is TGTGCCAGCAGCATCCAGGGAGAGAACACTGAAGCTTTCTTT. Protein sequence: CASSIQGENTEAFF.

The chain is built from TRBV4-3 and TRBJ2-6; D unclear. The CDR3 is made up of 15 amino acids. Germline V CDR1 and CDR2: LGHNA, YSLEER. V lost 1 base, J lost 1 base, and 5 bases lay in between. The CDR3: CASSQVGSGANVLTF. CDR3 in DNA: TGCGCCAGCAGCCAAGTGGGGTCTGGGGCCAACGTCCTGACTTTC.

On this clonotype itself: The junction does not match germline at one end; this may be a read error. This chain links TRBV7-6 with TRBJ2-5; D not certain. This CDR3 spans 14 amino acids. Germline-derived CDR1 and CDR2 are SGHVS and FNYEAQ. The CDR3 is CASSPSTHQETQYF. The CDR3, as DNA: TGTGCCAGCAGCCCCAGTACCCACCAGGAGACCCAGTACTTC.

This clonotype was picked up a small number of times. The V and J genes are TRBV7-6 and TRBJ1-1; D is possibly TRBD1 (6 bases). The CDR3 runs to 14 residues. Germline values: CDR1 SGHVS, CDR2 FNYEAQ. V dropped 5 bases and J dropped 1 base, with 11 bases sitting between them. The CDR3 protein is CASSPLGANTEAFF. In nucleotides, the CDR3 is TGTGCCAGCAGCCCCTTGGGGGCGAACACTGAAGCTTTCTTT.

The chain couples TRBV29-1 to TRBJ1-2; 10 bases match TRBD1. The germline CDR1 and CDR2 sequences are SQVTM and ANQGSEA. V lost 7 bases and J lost 8; bases outside the gene matches: 7. This CDR3 spans 12 amino acids. CDR3 DNA sequence: TGCAGCGCTACCGGGACAGGGGACGGCTACACCTTC. Its translation: CSATGTGDGYTF.

This clonotype came up a few times. J is TRBJ2-1 and V is TRBV30, with unresolved D. The germline V and J ends were trimmed by 1 base and 5 bases, with 15 bases remaining between them. The CDR3 is made up of 15 amino acids. Germline lookup yields CDR1 GTSNPN and CDR2 SVGIG (reference sequence). The DNA of the CDR3 is TGTGCCTGGAGTGACCCTCCCGCATCGGACAATGAGCAGTTCTTC. Protein product: CAWSDPPASDNEQFF.

The gene calls are TRBV12-3 or TRBV12-4 and TRBJ2-4; weak D call: TRBD2 (5 bases). Between the trimmed V and J ends, which lost 5 bases and 6 bases, there was a span of 20 bases. CDR3 length: 16 amino acids. Here the CDR3 reads CASSPLPRGIGNIQYF. The DNA of the CDR3 is TGTGCCAGCAGTCCACTCCCCAGAGGGATCGGAAACATTCAGTACTTC.

V usage is TRBV7-2 and J usage is TRBJ2-3; D is uncertain. The germline CDR1 and CDR2 sequences are SGHTA and FQGNSA. The V gene lost 5 bases and the J gene lost 5 bases, with 14 bases spanning the gap. The CDR3 spans 14 residues. For the CDR3, the DNA is TGTGCCAGCAGCGCCCTCCTAGTGGGAGATACGCAGTATTTT. It specifies CASSALLVGDTQYF.